A selection of T cell receptor beta chains follows, all from one sample in a study of CD8 T cells in Susac syndrome. TCRdb ran MiXCR on the immunoSEQ multiplex PCR reads and lists one entry per CDR3 protein. This sample has about 290,000 distinct CDR3 sequences, with 75% to 85% found just once. Material: CD8+ T cells from PBMCs. The origin of the receptors is a human donor with multiple sclerosis. CDR3s leave out the opening cysteine and the closing phenylalanine or tryptophan. Fields, in order: V gene, J gene, CDR3 protein.

TRBV12-3/TRBV12-4	TRBJ2-4	ASSLSGPAKNIQY
TRBV29-1	TRBJ2-2	SVVLDTGELF
TRBV9	TRBJ2-1	ASSVGESSSYNEQF
TRBV3-1	TRBJ2-5	ASSQEGRVYQETQY
TRBV7-2	TRBJ2-5	ASSRQGVTTQY
TRBV19	TRBJ1-3	ASSFSADLGNTIY
TRBV27	TRBJ2-2	ASRPPDRGTGELF
TRBV27	TRBJ1-1	ASSQGYTEAF
TRBV20-1	TRBJ2-1	SALASGTSSDEQF
TRBV20-1	TRBJ2-7	SALLKVSGRASYEQY
TRBV9	TRBJ2-2	ASRKLF
TRBV19	TRBJ1-5	ASSKGDQPQH
TRBV9	TRBJ2-7	ASSVGGLATYEQY
TRBV14	TRBJ2-2	ASSQDLRAGTEELF
TRBV21-1	TRBJ2-6	ASSKRVPRVTSGANVLT
TRBV14	TRBJ2-4	ASSQQTGAVAKNIQY